This T cell receptor beta chain is from a study of early T cells in non-severe SARS-CoV-2 infection. Turning to the study itself: Unsorted whole blood bulk RNA was sequenced, with unpaired chains.

Attachment of unique molecular identifiers to individual cDNA molecules was performed. TCRdb ran MiXCR on the 5' RACE reads and lists one entry per CDR3 protein. The sample yields approximately 38,000 distinct CDR3 sequences, roughly 5% seen once. The V gene's germline CDR1 is LGHNA and CDR2 YSLEER. The CDR3 spans 15 residues. J gave up 9 bases and V 1 base, and 8 bases lay outside the gene matches. This clonotype was detected many times. Its antigen is unidentified. Study observations and caveats: VDJdb matching skewed toward anti-spike CD8 responses, missing private and CD4 specificities.

The clonotype comes from an adult who was a healthcare worker with PCR-confirmed SARS-CoV-2 infection or an uninfected control (not recorded which). The chain couples TRBV4-3 to TRBJ2-1; TRBD2 aligns across 8 bases. Sequenced sample: whole blood. The CDR3 nucleotides read TGCGCCAGCAGCCAAGCCCGGAGTGCGGGAGGTGAGCAGTTCTTC. Amino acids: CASSQARSAGGEQFF.